A selection of T cell receptor beta chains follows, all from one sample in a study of T-cell reconstitution after alpha-beta-depleted transplantation in children. TCRdb processed the PCR reads anew with MiXCR; each CDR3 protein has one entry. The table lists 130,000 to 150,000 distinct CDR3 sequences, about 8.8% of them singletons. The specimen comprised PBMCs, mostly from graft donor cells, sampled 180 days after TCRalphabeta/CD19-depleted stem cell transplant. All receptors come from a female patient between 2 and 15 years old who had a stem cell transplant for congenital amegakaryocytic thrombocytopenia, so the T cells may come from the graft donor. The CDR3 runs from the conserved cysteine through the conserved F or W. D genes are given only for firm matches. Clone size appears in some rows only: once, few, many, or a class for an expanded clone.

TRBV27	TRBJ2-1	15	TRBD2	many	TGTGCCAGCAGTTTAGGCGGGGGGTCCTACAATGAGCAGTTCTTC	CASSLGGGSYNEQFF
TRBV6-1	TRBJ2-7	18	TRBD2	NA	TGTGCCAGCAGTGAATCGCCGGGACTAGCGGGAGGATTATGCGAGCAGTACTTC	CASSESPGLAGGLCEQYF
TRBV14	TRBJ2-2	20	NA	many	TGTGCCAGCAGCCAAGAACACTTCCTGACGGACCCTCCGGGGACCGGGGAGCTGTTTTTT	CASSQEHFLTDPPGTGELFF
TRBV10-3	TRBJ2-3	13	NA	many	TGTGCCATCAGTCCCTTCACTCGAGATACGCAGTATTTT	CAISPFTRDTQYF
TRBV28	TRBJ1-5	15	TRBD1	many	TGTGCCAGCACCACTCAGACAGGGCCCTTTGAAGCCCAGCATTTT	CASTTQTGPFEAQHF
TRBV20-1	TRBJ1-1	11	NA	many	TGCAGTGCCAAAAAGAACACTGAAGCTTTCTTT	CSAKKNTEAFF
TRBV27	TRBJ2-2	16	TRBD2	few	TGTGCCAGCAGCCGACCTAGCGGGATGGGGACCGGGGAGCTGTTTTTT	CASSRPSGMGTGELFF
TRBV4-2	TRBJ2-1	17	TRBD2	NA	TGTGCCAGCAGCCAGGGGACTAGCGGGAGTCTGGGAAATGAGCAGTTCTTC	CASSQGTSGSLGNEQFF
TRBV7-2	TRBJ1-5	13	NA	many	TGTGCCAGCAGCTCTTACTCTAATCAGCCCCAGCATTTT	CASSSYSNQPQHF
TRBV4-1	TRBJ1-2	14	TRBD1	NA	TGCGCCAGCAGCCAGGACAGGGGGAGCTATGGCTACACCTTC	CASSQDRGSYGYTF
TRBV29-1	TRBJ2-7	12	NA	few	TGCAGCGTTGGAGGCGGAACCTACGAGCAGTACTTC	CSVGGGTYEQYF
TRBV6-1	TRBJ2-5	15	TRBD1	many	TGTGCCAGCACCGTAACCGGGACAGATTCAGAGACCCAGTACTTC	CASTVTGTDSETQYF
TRBV29-1	TRBJ1-1	12	NA	many	TGCAGCGTTTTAGAAGTCGACACTGAAGCTTTCTTT	CSVLEVDTEAFF
TRBV15	TRBJ2-5	13	NA	many	TGTGCCACCAGCAGCCGGAGGGGCGAGACCCAGTACTTC	CATSSRRGETQYF
TRBV7-3	TRBJ2-1	13	NA	few	TGTGCCAGCAGCAATCCTGATCTGACTGAGCAGTTCTTC	CASSNPDLTEQFF
TRBV4-1	TRBJ2-7	13	NA	many	TGCGCCAGCAGCCATACCCAGGGGTACGAGCAGTACTTC	CASSHTQGYEQYF
TRBV29-1	TRBJ2-3	14	NA	many	TGCAGCGTAGCCTCCGGGACATTCACAGATACGCAGTATTTT	CSVASGTFTDTQYF
TRBV12-3/TRBV12-4	TRBJ1-2	14	NA	few	TGTGCCAGCAGTTCGGCAGGGGAAAACTATGGCTACACCTTC	CASSSAGENYGYTF
TRBV21-1	TRBJ1-1	15	NA	many	TGTGCCAGCAGCACCCTTCAGGGGAGGGGCACTGAAGCTTTCTTT	CASSTLQGRGTEAFF
TRBV10-3	TRBJ2-1	13	NA	many	TGTGCCATCACGAGGGGGGGGACCAATGAGCAGTTCTTC	CAITRGGTNEQFF
TRBV20-1	TRBJ2-2	16	TRBD2	many	TGCAGTGCTAGACCCACCGGGAGGGTGTACACCGGGGAGCTGTTTTTT	CSARPTGRVYTGELFF
TRBV20-1	TRBJ2-1	17	TRBD2	many	TGCAGTGCAGGGGGGACTAGCGGAATGAGCTCCTACAATGAGCAGTTCTTC	CSAGGTSGMSSYNEQFF
TRBV20-1	TRBJ2-3	14	TRBD2	many	TGCAGTGCGAACGAGCGGGACCGCACAGATACGCAGTATTTT	CSANERDRTDTQYF
TRBV5-1	TRBJ1-2	18	NA	many	TGCGCCAGCAGCTCTGCAGGGGACCCCTTCGTCCTAAACTATGGCTACACCTTC	CASSSAGDPFVLNYGYTF
TRBV12-3/TRBV12-4	TRBJ1-2	15	NA	many	TGTGCCAGCAGCAGTCTAGGTCGGGCAGCCTATGGCTACACCTTC	CASSSLGRAAYGYTF
TRBV19	TRBJ1-1	13	NA	many	TGTGCCAGTAGTATAGGAGTAGAGACTGAAGCTTTCTTT	CASSIGVETEAFF
TRBV29-1	TRBJ2-1	16	TRBD2	NA	TGCAGCGTCCCCTGGCCCAGCGGGATAGCCTACAATGAGCAGTTCTTC	CSVPWPSGIAYNEQFF
TRBV20-1	TRBJ1-5	15	TRBD1	many	TGCAGTGCTAGTGGGCCGGACAGGGCCAATCAGCCCCAGCATTTT	CSASGPDRANQPQHF
TRBV7-8	TRBJ2-3	14	TRBD1	many	TGTGCCAGCAGGGACAGGGAGTATGGAGATACGCAGTATTTT	CASRDREYGDTQYF
TRBV20-1	TRBJ2-2	14	NA	many	TGCAGTGCTACCGGACAGAGGAACACCGGGGAGCTGTTTTTT	CSATGQRNTGELFF
TRBV20-1	TRBJ2-7	15	TRBD2	NA	TGCAGTGCTAACCCCCTAGCGGCAGGCTCCTACGAGCAGTACTTC	CSANPLAAGSYEQYF
TRBV27	TRBJ1-2	15	NA	many	TGTGCCAGCAGTCCTAGCGGGGAGGGGTTCCGCGGCTACACCTTC	CASSPSGEGFRGYTF
TRBV7-2	TRBJ2-1	14	NA	few	TGTGCCAGCGCAGCCCGCATCTCCTACAATGAGCAGTTCTTC	CASAARISYNEQFF
TRBV30	TRBJ2-2	14	TRBD1	many	TGTGCCTGGGACAGGGGGATGCCCACCGGGGAGCTGTTTTTT	CAWDRGMPTGELFF
TRBV20-1	TRBJ2-7	13	TRBD1	many	TGCAGTGCTAGGCGGACAGGGCTCTACGAGCAGTACTTC	CSARRTGLYEQYF
TRBV20-1	TRBJ2-7	15	TRBD1	many	TGCAGTGCTAGGGGACAGGGCGGGCAGTTTGGCGAGCAGTACTTC	CSARGQGGQFGEQYF
TRBV28	TRBJ2-7	10	NA	NA	TGTGCCAGCAGTTTCAGGGTACTGTACTTC	CASSFRVLYF
TRBV25-1	TRBJ2-7	17	TRBD2	many	TGTGCCAGCAGTGACAGGGCGACTAGCGGGGCCCCCTACGAGCAGTACTTC	CASSDRATSGAPYEQYF
TRBV12-3/TRBV12-4	TRBJ2-3	14	NA	many	TGTGCCAGCACCTGGGACGGGGCCGGAGATACGCAGTATTTT	CASTWDGAGDTQYF